The source of this T cell receptor (beta chain) is a study of T cells in Graves' hyperthyroidism and ophthalmopathy. Using RNA transcripts as the source, TCR beta CDR3 regions were amplified. HTBI primers were the set used in a first-round RT-PCR of the TCR CDR3. TCRdb re-derived calls from the multiplex PCR reads in MiXCR, one entry per CDR3 protein. The repertoire holds 450,000 to 650,000 distinct CDR3 sequences, about 20% seen once, with about 25% in the top ten. The ends were cut back, 1 base at V and 6 bases at J, with 7 bases in the middle. The CDR3 totals 11 residues. CDR1 is DFQATT, CDR2 SNEGSKA, per germline (reference sequence).

The sample was blood. V usage is TRBV20-1 and J usage is TRBJ2-7; D unclear. The clonotype was recovered from a young man with Graves' hyperthyroidism. This CDR3 reads CSARGTLEQYF. DNA of the CDR3: TGCAGTGCTAGAGGGACCCTCGAGCAGTACTTC.